The 28 T cell receptor beta chains listed next were all sequenced from one sample in a study of T cells after yellow fever vaccination. One entry per CDR3 protein results from TCRdb running MiXCR on the 5' RACE reads. This table holds some 560,000 distinct CDR3 sequences, about a sixth found once. Source: PBMCs, taken 4 to 6 days after the first yellow fever vaccination. The origin of the receptors is a man aged 18 to 29 who received the YFV17D yellow fever vaccine.

This clonotype was observed many times. The rearrangement uses TRBV6-1 and TRBJ2-4; the D is unclear. Trimming removed 5 bases at V and 1 base at J, with 9 bases between. The germline CDR1 and CDR2 sequences are MNHNS and SASEGT. This CDR3 is built from 14 residues. The CDR3 protein is CASSPGPAKNIQYF. The CDR3 DNA sequence: TGTGCCAGCAGTCCCGGCCCGGCCAAAAACATTCAGTACTTC.

The chain has TRBV6-2 or TRBV6-3 and TRBJ2-5; tentative D call: TRBD2 (5 bases). Germline CDR1 reads MNHEY; CDR2 reads SVGEGT. The V gene lost 6 bases and the J gene lost 0 bases, with 17 bases spanning the gap. The CDR3 runs 16 residues. CDR3 amino acids: CASSPRERRYQETQYF. The CDR3 DNA sequence: TGTGCCAGCAGCCCCCGGGAAAGAAGGTACCAAGAGACCCAGTACTTC.

This clonotype was seen a handful of times. The J gene is TRBJ1-2, the V gene TRBV27, with D possibly being TRBD1 (5 bases). This CDR3 region has 13 residues. Germline CDR1 MNHEY, CDR2 SMNVEV (reference sequence). Trimming left V 0 bases short and J 8 bases short, with 10 bases between. CDR3 region: CASSLSYGAGYTF. The DNA for the CDR3 is TGTGCCAGCAGTTTATCGTACGGGGCCGGCTACACCTTC.

The gene calls are TRBV20-1 and TRBJ2-7; 7 bases line up with TRBD2. CDR1 and CDR2 (germline): DFQATT, SNEGSKA (reference sequence). J was trimmed by 3 bases and V by 1 base; bases with no gene match: 9. The length of the CDR3 is 15 residues. CDR3 sequence: CSARVLGGGSYEQYF. The CDR3 DNA is TGCAGTGCTAGAGTCCTGGGGGGGGGTAGCTACGAGCAGTACTTC.

CDR3 region: CASSLGPTGGTEAFF. As DNA, the CDR3 is TGTGCCAGCAGCTTGGGGCCTACAGGGGGCACTGAAGCTTTCTTT. J is TRBJ1-1 and V is TRBV5-5; 8 nucleotides align to TRBD1. Losses at the gene ends were 0 bases for V and 4 bases for J; bases not matched to a gene: 5. This CDR3 contains 15 residues. Germline CDR1 and CDR2: SGHKS and YYEKEE (reference sequence).

The chain employs TRBV21-1 and TRBJ2-7; TRBD2, the table's D call, lacks a check against the DNA. TRBV21-1 is deemed a pseudogene. The CDR3 extends over 16 amino acids. The CDR3 region is CASSSLKALLEDEQYF. CDR3 DNA: TGTGCCAGCAGCTCCTTAAAGGCCCTCCTTGAAGACGAGCAGTACTTC.

This clonotype appeared a few times. The chain uses TRBV28 and TRBJ2-4; D tentatively reads TRBD1 or TRBD2 (5 bases each). With 8 bases removed from V and 0 bases from J, the gap between germline ends came to 8 bases. The CDR3 totals 13 residues. Per the germline V gene, CDR1 is MDHEN and CDR2 is SYDVKM. The CDR3 spells CASGDEAKNIQYF. As DNA, the CDR3 is TGTGCCAGCGGGGACGAAGCCAAAAACATTCAGTACTTC.

Only a few counts were recorded for this clonotype. This chain joins TRBV5-1 and TRBJ1-6, with D perhaps TRBD1 (6 bases). V lost 4 bases and J lost 6, with 14 bases in between. Germline-derived CDR1 and CDR2 are SGHRS and YFSETQ. The CDR3 is 15 residues long. CDR3 region: CASSAYRDSNSPLHF. Written as DNA, the CDR3 is TGCGCCAGCAGCGCATACAGGGATTCTAATTCACCCCTCCACTTT.

This clonotype has a handful of counts. V usage is TRBV20-1 and J usage is TRBJ2-1, with D perhaps TRBD2 (6 bases). The V gene's germline CDR1 is DFQATT and CDR2 SNEGSKA (reference sequence). The V end was cut by 5 bases, the J end by 7 bases, with 12 bases between. This CDR3 region has 12 residues. CDR3 region: CSAREFQNEQFF. The CDR3 DNA reads TGCAGTGCTCGGGAGTTTCAAAATGAGCAGTTCTTC.

The V gene is TRBV4-1, the J gene TRBJ2-1, with a possible D match to TRBD1 (6 bases). The germline V gene encodes CDR1 MGHRA and CDR2 YSYEKL. The V end lost 4 bases, the J end lost 7 bases, and 23 bases lay between the germline ends. This CDR3 is built from 17 residues. The CDR3 DNA reads TGCGCCAGCAGCCTAGGTGTAGCCAGGGGAAGAAGAAATGAGCAGTTCTTC. It yields the protein CASSLGVARGRRNEQFF.

This clonotype has only a few counts. The chain is built from TRBV7-8 and TRBJ2-2; no firm D call. The germline V gene has CDR1 SGHVS and CDR2 FQNEAQ. This CDR3 is 14 amino acids long. V was clipped by 0 bases and J by 1 base, with 3 bases between them. The chain's CDR3 is CASSLALNTGELFF. The CDR3 DNA reads TGTGCCAGCAGCTTAGCCCTGAACACCGGGGAGCTGTTTTTT.

This chain's CDR3 is CASSSGPGLARYEQYV. The DNA for the CDR3 is TGTGCCAGCTCATCAGGCCCAGGACTAGCCCGCTACGAGCAGTACGTC. V is TRBV18 and J is TRBJ2-7; 8 positions match TRBD2. This CDR3 region has 16 residues. J gave up 3 bases and V 5 bases, and 12 bases lay outside the gene matches. Germline values: CDR1 KGHSH, CDR2 LQKENI.

This clonotype has more than one count but fewer than ten. This chain uses TRBV12-3 or TRBV12-4 with TRBJ2-7; D remains ambiguous. There are 13 residues in the CDR3. V was cut by 3 bases and J by 4 bases, with 10 bases left in between. Written as DNA, the CDR3 is TGTGCCAGCAGTTTCGCGTCCCTTTACGAGCAGTACTTC. Amino acids: CASSFASLYEQYF.

Details on this clonotype: Its ends do not fully match the called genes, so a read error is possible. The rearrangement links TRBV7-7 to TRBJ2-5, with TRBD1 matching 9 bases. The CDR3 sequence is 15 residues long. Germline assignment: CDR1 SSHAT and CDR2 FNYEAQ (reference sequence). The CDR3 loop is CASSRQGGTQETQYF. DNA for the CDR3: TGTGCTAGCAGCCGACAGGGGGGGACACAAGAGACCCAGTACTTC.

The CDR3 sequence is CASTKTARRDFGYTF. DNA for the CDR3: TGTGCCAGCACCAAGACGGCCAGGAGAGACTTTGGCTACACCTTC. This rearrangement joins TRBV6-2 or TRBV6-3 to TRBJ1-2; no firm D call. CDR1 and CDR2 from the germline V gene are MNHEY and SVGEGT. The CDR3 has 15 residues. V shed 7 bases and J shed 7 bases, with 22 bases lying between them.

This clonotype was picked up a small number of times. This chain uses TRBV5-1 with TRBJ1-2; tentatively, D is TRBD1 (6 bases). Germline CDR1 is SGHRS and CDR2 is YFSETQ. The V and J ends lost 1 base and 8 bases respectively, with 15 bases between them. CDR3 length: 14 residues. CDR3 residues: CASSLMAGEKGYTF. For the CDR3, the DNA is TGCGCCAGCAGCTTGATGGCAGGGGAAAAAGGCTACACCTTC. Variable domain in full (rest from reference TRBV5-1 and TRBJ1-2): KAGVTQTPRYLIKTRGQQVTLSCSPISGHRSVSWYQQTPGQGLQFLFEYFSETQRNKGNFPGRFSGRQFSNSRSEMNVSTLELGDSALYLCASSLMAGEKGYTFGSGTRLTVV.

V gene TRBV20-1 combines with J gene TRBJ2-3; D remains unclear. The germline V gene has CDR1 DFQATT and CDR2 SNEGSKA (reference sequence). The germline V and J ends were trimmed by 8 bases and 1 base, with 13 bases remaining between them. The CDR3 length is 13 residues. The CDR3 region is CSSTRAGTDTQYF. DNA of the CDR3: TGCAGTTCCACCCGGGCGGGCACAGATACGCAGTATTTT.

CDR3 nucleotide sequence: TGTGCCAGCAGCTTCGGACAGGGGGGACAAGCTTTCTTT. This encodes CASSFGQGGQAFF. The J gene is TRBJ1-1, the V gene TRBV7-6; 10 bases line up with TRBD1. Germline trimming cut 3 bases from V and 9 bases from J; bases unmatched to any gene: 4. Germline values: CDR1 SGHVS, CDR2 FNYEAQ. This CDR3 contains 13 residues.

The chain combines TRBV11-1 with TRBJ2-5; a weak D match, TRBD1 (6 bases). The CDR3 covers 18 residues. V shed 5 bases and J shed 2 bases, with 24 bases lying between them. Germline lookup yields CDR1 SGHAT and CDR2 FQDESV (reference sequence). The CDR3 loop reads CASSPMSPRTETQETQYF. The CDR3 coding sequence is TGTGCCAGCAGCCCAATGAGCCCAAGGACAGAGACACAAGAGACCCAGTACTTC.

This clonotype was seen a few times. This chain joins TRBV7-8 and TRBJ1-2, with 10 bases that match TRBD1. The CDR3 consists of 13 residues. Germline CDR1 SGHVS, CDR2 FQNEAQ. Trimming removed 5 bases from V and 6 bases from J; junction bases left unmatched: 3. This chain's CDR3 is CASSLDRGDGYTF. For the CDR3, the DNA is TGTGCCAGCAGCCTGGACAGGGGGGATGGCTACACCTTC.

In DNA, the CDR3 is TGTGCCAGCAGTTATCAGGTTTCAGGGGGCGATCAGCCCCAGCATTTT. Its protein product is CASSYQVSGGDQPQHF. The V call is TRBV6-2 or TRBV6-3, the J call TRBJ1-5, with 8 bases fitting TRBD1. The J segment lost 5 bases and the V segment lost 3 bases, leaving 9 bases of the junction unmatched. CDR1 MNHEY and CDR2 SVGEGT come from the germline V gene. CDR3 size: 16 residues.

A few counts support this clonotype. The chain uses TRBV7-2 and TRBJ1-5; no definite D call. CDR1 SGHTA and CDR2 FQGNSA come from the germline V gene. The CDR3 has 15 residues. Trimming left V 2 bases short and J 0 bases short, with 8 bases between. The CDR3 DNA is TGTGCCAGCAGCTTAAATCCCTTTAGCAATCAGCCCCAGCATTTT. Its translation is CASSLNPFSNQPQHF.

V and J are TRBV24-1 and TRBJ1-5; D uncertain. The CDR3 sequence is 13 residues long. The V end lost 5 bases, the J end lost 7 bases, and 11 bases lay between the germline ends. Germline-derived CDR1 and CDR2 are KGHDR and SFDVKD. The CDR3: CATSAQAGQPQHF. CDR3 DNA: TGTGCCACCAGTGCCCAGGCGGGCCAGCCCCAGCATTTT.

The chain combines TRBV5-1 with TRBJ1-3; D perhaps matches TRBD1 (5 bases). Trimming shortened V by 4 bases and J by 0 bases, and 8 bases separated the two germline ends. The CDR3 runs 14 residues. Germline V gene lookup returns CDR1 SGHRS and CDR2 YFSETQ. In DNA form, the CDR3 reads TGCGCCAGCAGCCCAGGGATCTCTGGAAACACCATATATTTT. It specifies CASSPGISGNTIYF.

This chain connects TRBV6-1 to TRBJ2-4, with D possibly matching TRBD1 (5 bases). V lost 7 bases and J lost 7, with 14 bases in between. Germline V CDR1 and CDR2: MNHNS, SASEGT. The CDR3 is 13 amino acids. CDR3 loop: CASTLDSMNIQYF. As DNA, the CDR3 is TGTGCCAGCACCTTAGACAGCATGAACATTCAGTACTTC.

J is TRBJ1-3 and V is TRBV5-1, with D hard to call. Trimming took 2 bases from V and 0 from J, leaving 6 bases between them. From germline, CDR1 is SGHRS and CDR2 YFSETQ. The CDR3 loop spans 14 amino acids. CDR3 DNA sequence: TGCGCCAGCAGCTTTGGGGACTCTGGAAACACCATATATTTT. Translated: CASSFGDSGNTIYF.

The chain recombines TRBV15 with TRBJ2-5; 8 nucleotides line up with TRBD2. V shed 3 bases and J 1 base; nucleotides not matched to a gene: 4. Per the germline V gene, CDR1 is LNHNV and CDR2 is YYDKDF (reference sequence). The CDR3 spans 15 residues. The CDR3 nucleotides read TGTGCCACCAGCAGTGCGGGGGGCCTCCAAGAGACCCAGTACTTC. It codes for CATSSAGGLQETQYF.

J is TRBJ2-2 and V is TRBV29-1, with D tentatively TRBD1 (6 bases). Germline-derived CDR1 and CDR2 are SQVTM and ANQGSEA. There are 14 residues in the CDR3. V dropped 5 bases and J dropped 1 base, with 11 bases sitting between them. The CDR3 DNA reads TGCAGCGTTCAACGACAGGTGAACACCGGGGAGCTGTTTTTT. The encoded protein is CSVQRQVNTGELFF.